These 9 T cell receptor beta chains originate from one sample sequenced in a study of human T cells and chemical hapten exposure. Via MiXCR, TCRdb re-called the RACE reads, giving one row per CDR3 protein. The repertoire includes around 350,000 distinct CDR3 sequences, roughly 6% of them detected once, and less than 9% sits in the top ten. Time point meaning: pre-sensitization, week 0. Regarding treatment: therapeutic diphenylcyclopropenone sensitization with weekly scalp DPC. The sample consisted of whole blood, taken in connection with sensitization to the hapten diphenylcyclopropenone (DPC). All receptors come from a woman in her late teens or twenties with alopecia areata. Some clones in this sample may be carry-over from other donors' samples.

The table lists this clonotype with many counts. The chain has TRBV7-2 and TRBJ2-1; D gene ambiguous. The germline CDR1 and CDR2 sequences are SGHTA and FQGNSA. The ends were cut back, 4 bases at V and 1 base at J, with 11 bases in the middle. This CDR3 comprises 15 residues. The CDR3 sequence: CASSSYQRSYNEQFF. For the CDR3, the DNA is TGTGCCAGCAGCTCCTACCAGAGGTCCTACAATGAGCAGTTCTTC. Filled out from reference TRBV7-2 and TRBJ2-1, the complete variable domain reads GAGVSQSPSNKVTEKGKDVELRCDPISGHTALYWYRQSLGQGLEFLIYFQGNSAPDKSGLPSDRFSAERTGGSVSTLTIQRTQQEDSAVYLCASSSYQRSYNEQFFGPGTRLTVL.

This clonotype was seen many times. The chain carries TRBV6-2 or TRBV6-3 and TRBJ2-5; 7 bases line up with TRBD2. Germline V gene sequence: CDR1 MNHEY, CDR2 SVGEGT. CDR3 length: 16 residues. Germline trimming cut 2 bases from V and 3 bases from J; bases unmatched to any gene: 9. The CDR3 DNA is TGTGCCAGCAGTTACGCAACCGGACTAGGGAAAGAGACCCAGTACTTC. Translating it yields CASSYATGLGKETQYF.

Points on this clonotype: Being one base from a much bigger clone, this may be a read error. The J gene is TRBJ2-4, the V gene TRBV2; D uncertain. CDR1 and CDR2 from the germline V gene are SNHLY and FYNNEI. The CDR3 sequence is 13 residues long. Trimming cost V 9 bases and J 7 bases, with 16 bases left between them. CDR3 nucleotide sequence: TGTGCCAGTACGTTAGCAGTGGGGAACATTCAGTACTTC. Amino acids: CASTLAVGNIQYF.

The J gene is TRBJ2-5, the V gene TRBV6-2 or TRBV6-3; either TRBD1 or TRBD2 may supply D (6 bases each). The length of the CDR3 is 17 residues. Per germline, CDR1 MNHEY and CDR2 SVGEGT. Trimming took off 2 bases at V and 3 bases at J, with 19 bases between the two ends. The CDR3 DNA reads TGTGCCAGCAGTTACCCGGTCTGGGGGGCCGACAAAGAGACCCAGTACTTC. Protein product: CASSYPVWGADKETQYF.

In its sample, this clonotype was seen a few times. The chain recombines TRBV20-1 with TRBJ1-2; D is unresolved. Germline V lookup: CDR1 DFQATT, CDR2 SNEGSKA (reference sequence). The CDR3 has 16 amino acids. V shed 0 bases and J shed 4 bases, with 18 bases lying between them. The CDR3 DNA reads TGCAGTGCTAGAGATATGGAGGTGTTAGCTCTCTATGGCTACACCTTC. It yields the protein CSARDMEVLALYGYTF.

The sample holds a few counts of this clonotype. The chain links TRBV6-2 or TRBV6-3 to TRBJ2-3; 8 positions match TRBD2. Losses at the gene ends were 2 bases for V and 0 bases for J; bases not matched to a gene: 7. CDR1 MNHEY and CDR2 SVGEGT come from the germline V gene. This CDR3 has 17 residues. The CDR3 here is CASSYHGSGVSTDTQYF. The CDR3 DNA reads TGTGCCAGCAGTTACCATGGTAGCGGGGTTAGCACAGATACGCAGTATTTT.

A few counts support this clonotype. The CDR3 protein is CASSLDPGSHGNTIYF. The CDR3, as DNA: TGTGCCAGCAGCTTAGATCCGGGCTCCCATGGAAACACCATATATTTT. The J gene is TRBJ1-3, the V gene TRBV7-9; D unclear. Trimming shortened V by 1 base and J by 3 bases, and 13 bases separated the two germline ends. The germline gives CDR1 SEHNR, CDR2 FQNEAQ (reference sequence). This CDR3 contains 16 residues.

This clonotype was seen repeatedly, ten times or more. This chain uses TRBV20-1 with TRBJ2-3; D uncertain. Trimming took off 1 base at V and 6 bases at J, with 14 bases between the two ends. This CDR3 comprises 14 residues. Germline V CDR1 and CDR2: DFQATT, SNEGSKA (reference sequence). CDR3 in DNA: TGCAGTGCTAGAGCCCCGGTCGAGGTCGATACGCAGTATTTT. Amino acid sequence: CSARAPVEVDTQYF.

The chain employs TRBV7-8 and TRBJ2-7, with 11 bases aligning to TRBD2. The junction had 15 bases not matched to a gene; V was cut back by 3 bases and J by 5 bases. The CDR3 totals 18 residues. Germline CDR1 is SGHVS and CDR2 is FQNEAQ. The CDR3 bases are TGTGCCAGCAGCTTCCATGTACTAGCGGGGGAAAAGCTGGACGAGCAGTACTTC. Encoded protein: CASSFHVLAGEKLDEQYF.